This TCR beta chain was observed in a study of T cell changes during pregnancy in multiple sclerosis. Some clones are missing from TCRdb's copy, which holds only in-frame ones; the method was immunoSEQ multiplex PCR. This sample has approximately 94,000 clones; about 92% occur once, and the top ten carry 1.9%. The material sequenced was peripheral blood, taken after pregnancy. The sequence came from a female donor with multiple sclerosis, enrolled in a pregnancy study.

CDR3 nucleotides: TGTGCCAGCAGCCGGGCTAGCTTGGAGACCCAGTACTTC. The encoded protein is CASSRASLETQYF. The rearrangement uses TRBV7-3 and TRBJ2-5; D perhaps matches TRBD2 (5 bases). Trimming left V 5 bases short and J 5 bases short, with 12 bases between. Per germline, CDR1 SGHTA and CDR2 FQGTGA. The CDR3 has 13 residues.